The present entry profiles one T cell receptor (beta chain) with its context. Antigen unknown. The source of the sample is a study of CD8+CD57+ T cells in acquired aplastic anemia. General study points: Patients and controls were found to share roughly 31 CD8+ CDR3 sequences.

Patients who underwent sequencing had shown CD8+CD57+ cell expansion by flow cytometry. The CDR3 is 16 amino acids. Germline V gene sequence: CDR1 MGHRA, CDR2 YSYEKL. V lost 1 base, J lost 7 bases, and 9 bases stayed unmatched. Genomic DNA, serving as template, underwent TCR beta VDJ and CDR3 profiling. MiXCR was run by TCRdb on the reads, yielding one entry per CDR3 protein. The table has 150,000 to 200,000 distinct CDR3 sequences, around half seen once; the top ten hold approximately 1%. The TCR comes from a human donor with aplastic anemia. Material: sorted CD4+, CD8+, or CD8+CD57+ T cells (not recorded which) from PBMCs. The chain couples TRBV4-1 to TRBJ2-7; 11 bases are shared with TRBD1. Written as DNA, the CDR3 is TGCGCCAGCAGCCAAGGCCCAGGACAGGGGGCGAGGGAGCAGTACTTC. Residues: CASSQGPGQGAREQYF.